A single sample gave rise to the 30 T cell receptor beta chains below, sequenced in a study of T-cell memory formation after mild COVID-19. Using its own MiXCR run on the 5' RACE reads, TCRdb lists one record per CDR3 protein. The repertoire consists of hundreds of thousands of distinct CDR3 sequences, with over 15% occurring once and the leading ten covering approximately 12%. Sequencing was carried out using PBMCs or a T cell subset sorted from them (not recorded which). The receptors come from an adult woman who had mild COVID-19 (a few samples of this study predate the infection). Cell type and time point are not known.

There are a few counts of this clonotype. The chain is built from TRBV5-4 and TRBJ2-1; 7 positions agree with TRBD1. Trimming removed 0 bases from V and 5 bases from J; junction bases left unmatched: 5. This CDR3 contains 15 residues. Germline V gives CDR1 SGHNT, CDR2 YYREEE (reference sequence). The CDR3 DNA is TGTGCCAGCAGCTTGGAGGGACAGAGACACAATGAGCAGTTCTTC. Encoded protein: CASSLEGQRHNEQFF.

This clonotype was recorded a few times. This chain uses TRBV4-1 with TRBJ2-3, with 9 nucleotides matching TRBD2. The ends lost 0 bases at V and 3 bases at J; junction bases unmatched: 13. Germline V lookup: CDR1 MGHRA, CDR2 YSYEKL. The CDR3 sequence is 19 residues long. CDR3 coding DNA: TGCGCCAGCAGCCAAGACCCCCTCTCGACTAGCGGCTGGACAGATACGCAGTATTTT. Translation: CASSQDPLSTSGWTDTQYF.

This chain joins TRBV29-1 and TRBJ1-1, with 9 bases identical to TRBD1. Trimming cost V 6 bases and J 5 bases; bases outside gene matches: 7. Germline assignment: CDR1 SQVTM and CDR2 ANQGSEA. CDR3 length: 13 residues. DNA of the CDR3: TGCAGCGTCTTGGACAGGGGAGAAACTGAAGCTTTCTTT. This codes for CSVLDRGETEAFF.

This clonotype was picked up a small number of times. CDR3 amino acids: CASSFTGLEDTQYF. The CDR3 DNA is TGTGCCAGCTCATTCACAGGGTTAGAAGATACGCAGTATTTT. This chain joins TRBV18 and TRBJ2-3, with D possibly TRBD1 on 6 matching bases. V was cut by 5 bases and J by 5 bases, with 14 bases left in between. Looked up from germline, CDR1 is KGHSH and CDR2 is LQKENI. This CDR3 region has 14 residues. The full variable domain, its missing parts supplied by reference TRBV18 and TRBJ2-3, is NAGVMQNPRHLVRRRGQEARLRCSPMKGHSHVYWYRQLPEEGLKFMVYLQKENIIDESGMPKERFSAEFPKEGPSILRIQQVVRGDSAAYFCASSFTGLEDTQYFGPGTRLTVL.

In DNA, the CDR3 is TGTGCCACCGGGCAAAGGGGTGTAGAACAGCCCCAGCATTTT. It encodes CATGQRGVEQPQHF. This sequence joins TRBV24-1 and TRBJ1-5; TRBD1 is a possible D gene (5 bases). CDR1 is KGHDR, CDR2 SFDVKD, per germline. V was pared by 9 bases and J by 7 bases, with 18 bases between. CDR3 size: 14 residues.

The chain has TRBV7-9 and TRBJ1-1; the D gene is possibly TRBD1 (6 bases). Germline V gene lookup returns CDR1 SEHNR and CDR2 FQNEAQ (reference sequence). The CDR3 loop spans 13 amino acids. With 9 bases removed from V and 5 bases from J, the gap between germline ends came to 16 bases. The CDR3 DNA is TGTGCCAGTCGTCAGGGGAAGGTAACTGAAGCTTTCTTT. Translation: CASRQGKVTEAFF.

The rearrangement joins TRBV5-1 to TRBJ2-6, with a weak D call TRBD2 (8 bases). The V gene's germline CDR1 is SGHRS and CDR2 YFSETQ. This CDR3 contains 19 residues. Trimming shortened V by 0 bases and J by 0 bases, and 16 bases separated the two germline ends. CDR3 in amino acids: CASSLGGGTAYSGANVLTF. As DNA, the CDR3 is TGCGCCAGCAGCTTGGGCGGGGGGACAGCATACTCTGGGGCCAACGTCCTGACTTTC.

The rearrangement joins TRBV19 to TRBJ2-2; D remains ambiguous. The V and J ends lost 3 bases and 7 bases respectively, with 6 bases between them. CDR1 is LNHDA, CDR2 SQIVND, per germline (reference sequence). The CDR3 spans 12 residues. The CDR3 is CASSIALGELFF. The CDR3 DNA is TGTGCCAGTAGTATCGCCCTCGGGGAGCTGTTTTTT.

This clonotype occurred a few times. The rearrangement uses TRBV25-1 and TRBJ2-7; D remains ambiguous. V lost 3 bases and J lost 5, with 11 bases in between. Per germline, CDR1 MGHDK and CDR2 SYGVNS. The CDR3 length is 13 residues. The CDR3, as DNA: TGTGCCAGCAGTGACTTCGACCAGAACGAGCAGTACTTC. This codes for CASSDFDQNEQYF.

This clonotype showed up just a few times. The V gene is TRBV23-1, the J gene TRBJ2-7; 8 nucleotides line up with TRBD1. Being an ORF, TRBV23-1 has a function that is uncertain. The CDR3 is 16 amino acids. J lost 2 bases, V lost 3 bases, and 9 bases had no gene match. Written as DNA, the CDR3 is TGCGCCAGCAGTCACCCCCCCGGACAGGGACCCTACGAGCAGTACTTC. It is translated as CASSHPPGQGPYEQYF.

V is TRBV20-1 and J is TRBJ1-5; D gene unclear. The CDR3 is 15 residues long. Deletions cut 0 bases from V and 2 bases from J, with 11 bases between. Germline CDR1 DFQATT, CDR2 SNEGSKA (reference sequence). The CDR3: CSARDPYSRNQPQHF. The CDR3 bases are TGCAGTGCTAGAGATCCCTACAGCCGCAATCAGCCCCAGCATTTT.

V and J are TRBV4-2 and TRBJ2-1; D not resolved. CDR3 length equals 13 residues. V lost 2 bases, J lost 6 bases, and 8 bases lay in between. Germline V lookup: CDR1 LGHNA, CDR2 YNFKEQ. CDR3 sequence reads: CASSQLDRNEQFF. The CDR3, as DNA: TGTGCCAGCAGCCAACTAGACCGCAATGAGCAGTTCTTC.

The chain has TRBV9 and TRBJ2-7; D might be TRBD1 (6 bases). Germline-derived CDR1 and CDR2 are SGDLS and YYNGEE. V was pared by 2 bases and J by 1 base, with 13 bases between. The CDR3 totals 15 residues. The CDR3 DNA sequence: TGTGCCAGCAGCGTCGGGCCAGGGGCTTCCTACGAGCAGTACTTC. Its translation: CASSVGPGASYEQYF. Full variable domain (missing parts from reference TRBV9 and TRBJ2-7): DSGVTQTPKHLITATGQRVTLRCSPRSGDLSVYWYQQSLDQGLQFLIQYYNGEERAKGNILERFSAQQFPDLHSELNLSSLELGDSALYFCASSVGPGASYEQYFGPGTRLTVT.

The chain combines TRBV7-9 with TRBJ2-3; the D is unclear. The CDR3 covers 16 residues. V lost 6 bases and J lost 1, with 17 bases in between. The germline V gene has CDR1 SEHNR and CDR2 FQNEAQ (reference sequence). DNA of the CDR3: TGTGCCAGCAGGAGTGGTTGGGAACACGGCACAGATACGCAGTATTTT. Translated, it gives CASRSGWEHGTDTQYF.

This clonotype was seen a handful of times. The V gene is TRBV4-1, the J gene TRBJ1-1, with D unclear. This CDR3 is built from 15 residues. With 0 bases removed from V and 7 bases from J, the gap between germline ends came to 15 bases. CDR1 and CDR2 from the germline V gene are MGHRA and YSYEKL. This chain's CDR3 is CASSQEWRWHFEAFF. CDR3 DNA sequence: TGCGCCAGCAGCCAAGAATGGCGGTGGCACTTTGAAGCTTTCTTT.

J is TRBJ2-5 and V is TRBV11-2, with TRBD2 matching over 7 bases. The germline V gene encodes CDR1 SGHAT and CDR2 FQNNGV. This CDR3 spans 18 amino acids. V dropped 6 bases and J dropped 4; count of bases not matched to a gene: 20. Here the CDR3 reads CASRSLTGTTSWRETQYF. CDR3 nucleotides: TGTGCCAGCAGATCTCTCACCGGGACTACCTCATGGCGAGAGACCCAGTACTTC.

The J gene is TRBJ2-1, the V gene TRBV18, with D perhaps matching TRBD2 (6 bases). This CDR3 is built from 17 residues. Germline V gives CDR1 KGHSH, CDR2 LQKENI. The germline V and J ends were trimmed by 2 bases and 5 bases, with 19 bases remaining between them. The CDR3 loop reads CASSPKLSAGSDNEQFF. CDR3 in DNA: TGTGCCAGCTCACCAAAGCTGTCTGCGGGGTCTGACAATGAGCAGTTCTTC.

This clonotype was detected a few times. The chain employs TRBV5-1 and TRBJ2-7; 7 bases are a match to TRBD1. Trimming took 4 bases from V and 3 from J; bases not matched to a gene: 7. Germline V gene lookup returns CDR1 SGHRS and CDR2 YFSETQ. CDR3 length: 14 residues. Here the CDR3 reads CASSDPRQGYEQYF. The CDR3 DNA is TGCGCCAGCAGCGACCCCCGACAGGGCTACGAGCAGTACTTC.

The rearrangement uses TRBV11-1 and TRBJ2-4; D may be TRBD1 or TRBD2 (6 bases each). The CDR3 runs to 15 residues. Looked up from germline, CDR1 is SGHAT and CDR2 is FQDESV (reference sequence). V was cut by 3 bases and J by 6 bases, with 15 bases left in between. The CDR3 loop is CASSFIQGSGNIQYF. The CDR3 DNA sequence: TGTGCCAGCAGCTTCATACAGGGTAGCGGAAACATTCAGTACTTC.

This sequence joins TRBV19 and TRBJ1-2; 7 nucleotides agree with TRBD1. The V and J ends lost 4 bases and 2 bases, in that order; junction bases with no gene match: 4. The germline CDR1 and CDR2 sequences are LNHDA and SQIVND (reference sequence). The CDR3 sequence is 14 residues long. The CDR3 region has the DNA TGTGCCAGTAGTAGTCCGGGACAGAACTATGGCTACACCTTC. Amino acids: CASSSPGQNYGYTF.

The chain links TRBV11-3 to TRBJ1-1; possibly TRBD1 for D (5 bases). This CDR3 region has 15 residues. V was trimmed by 5 bases and J by 6 bases, leaving 19 bases between them. The germline V gene encodes CDR1 SGHNT and CDR2 YENEEA. The CDR3 protein is CASSTLARGIAEAFF. The CDR3 DNA sequence: TGTGCCAGCAGCACCCTAGCTCGGGGGATCGCTGAAGCTTTCTTT. Variable domain in full (rest from reference TRBV11-3 and TRBJ1-1): EAGVVQSPRYKIIEKKQPVAFWCNPISGHNTLYWYLQNLGQGPELLIRYENEEAVDDSQLPKDRFSAERLKGVDSTLKIQPAELGDSAVYLCASSTLARGIAEAFFGQGTRLTVV.

A remark on this clonotype: This may arise from a read error, as a much more abundant clone is one base away. The CDR3 protein is CAISPGQGSGYSF. The CDR3 nucleotides read TGTGCCATCAGTCCGGGACAGGGGAGCGGCTACTCCTTC. The chain recombines TRBV10-3 with TRBJ1-2, with TRBD1 matching 10 bases. Germline CDR1 ENHRY, CDR2 SYGVKD. The CDR3 is 13 residues long.

The rearrangement joins TRBV5-1 to TRBJ2-2; D remains ambiguous. Germline V gene data show CDR1 as SGHRS and CDR2 as YFSETQ. V was shortened by 0 bases and J by 6 bases, with 6 bases between the two germline ends. This CDR3 spans 13 amino acids. The CDR3 nucleotides are TGCGCCAGCAGCTTGGCGGTGGCCGGGGAGCTGTTTTTT. Translation gives CASSLAVAGELFF. The whole variable domain, remainder taken from reference TRBV5-1 and TRBJ2-2, is KAGVTQTPRYLIKTRGQQVTLSCSPISGHRSVSWYQQTPGQGLQFLFEYFSETQRNKGNFPGRFSGRQFSNSRSEMNVSTLELGDSALYLCASSLAVAGELFFGEGSRLTVL.

This clonotype was recorded a few times. This chain connects TRBV5-1 to TRBJ1-2; 7 bases agree with TRBD1. Unmatched junction bases numbered 3, after V lost 4 bases and J lost 0 bases. This CDR3 contains 14 residues. Germline V gene sequence: CDR1 SGHRS, CDR2 YFSETQ. The CDR3 loop is CASSPGQPNYGYTF. CDR3 sequence (DNA): TGCGCCAGCAGCCCGGGACAGCCTAACTATGGCTACACCTTC. Full variable domain (outside the CDR3, taken from reference TRBV5-1 and TRBJ1-2): KAGVTQTPRYLIKTRGQQVTLSCSPISGHRSVSWYQQTPGQGLQFLFEYFSETQRNKGNFPGRFSGRQFSNSRSEMNVSTLELGDSALYLCASSPGQPNYGYTFGSGTRLTVV.

This chain connects TRBV20-1 to TRBJ2-1; 10 positions agree with TRBD2. This CDR3 has 15 residues. V was pared by 0 bases and J by 2 bases, with 1 base of the junction left unmatched. Germline-derived CDR1 and CDR2 are DFQATT and SNEGSKA (reference sequence). The CDR3 sequence: CSARELAGTYNEQFF. The DNA of the CDR3 is TGCAGTGCTAGAGAACTAGCGGGGACCTACAATGAGCAGTTCTTC.

This clonotype showed up just a few times. The genes are TRBV20-1 and TRBJ2-5; no firm D call. CDR3 size: 17 residues. Trimming stripped 2 bases from V and 1 base from J, with 20 bases between. Looked up from germline, CDR1 is DFQATT and CDR2 is SNEGSKA (reference sequence). DNA of the CDR3: TGCAGTGCTAGATCATTCCTGGCGGACCAAATCCAAGAGACCCAGTACTTC. Translating it yields CSARSFLADQIQETQYF.

This clonotype was recorded many times. One junction end does not reproduce the germline sequence, and a read error may be involved. V gene TRBV5-1 combines with J gene TRBJ2-1, with D perhaps matching TRBD1 (6 bases). There are 15 residues in the CDR3. Germline loops: CDR1 SGHRS, CDR2 YFSETQ. CDR3 amino acids: CASSPTGSSYNEQFF. For the CDR3, the DNA is TGTGCCAGCAGCCCGACAGGAAGCTCCTACAATGAGCAGTTCTTC.

The chain links TRBV20-1 to TRBJ2-7; the match to TRBD1 covers 8 bases. Trimming at V came to 3 bases and at J to 5 bases, leaving 6 bases not matched to a gene. Looked up from germline, CDR1 is DFQATT and CDR2 is SNEGSKA (reference sequence). The CDR3 sequence is 13 residues long. The CDR3 sequence: CSARIPGGNEQYF. The CDR3, as DNA: TGCAGTGCTAGGATACCAGGGGGCAACGAGCAGTACTTC.

The sample holds a few counts of this clonotype. The chain has TRBV24-1 and TRBJ1-1; 10 nucleotides line up with TRBD1. The CDR3 is made up of 13 amino acids. With V trimmed by 3 bases and J by 12 bases, 6 bases remained unmatched. Germline V gene sequence: CDR1 KGHDR, CDR2 SFDVKD. Here the CDR3 DNA reads TGTGCCACCAGTGATATGGACAGGGGGAAGACTTTCTTT. Encoded protein: CATSDMDRGKTFF.

V usage is TRBV6-1 and J usage is TRBJ1-2; 10 bases agree with TRBD1. The CDR3 contains 16 residues. V shed 4 bases and J 3 bases; nucleotides not matched to a gene: 8. CDR1 and CDR2 (germline): MNHNS, SASEGT. CDR3 in DNA: TGTGCCAGCAGTGGTGGACAGGGGGTGAGGTACTATGGCTACACCTTC. This sequence encodes CASSGGQGVRYYGYTF.